This TCR beta chain was sequenced for a study of OX40 agonist ivuxolimab in advanced cancers. For the study at large: The patients' treatment was ivuxolimab, an agonistic anti-OX40 (CD134) antibody.

The assay was immunoSEQ multiplex PCR, and TCRdb's table has in-frame clones only and misses some. The sample has roughly 77,000 clones; approximately 90% are singletons. Autoimmune disease history or systemic immunosuppression led to patients being barred. Germline loops: CDR1 LNHNV, CDR2 YYDKDF (reference sequence). V gave up 3 bases and J gave up 6 bases, with 12 bases separating them. CDR3 length equals 14 residues. Sequencing used CD4+ or CD8+ T cells sorted from blood, obtained in a trial of the OX40 agonist ivuxolimab. This chain joins TRBV15 and TRBJ1-5; a possible D gene is TRBD1 (5 bases). This TCR came from an adult with an advanced solid tumor such as melanoma, head and neck, liver or kidney cancer. Here the CDR3 reads CATSSGGRGQPQHF. As DNA, the CDR3 is TGTGCCACCAGCAGTGGGGGGAGAGGTCAGCCCCAGCATTTT.